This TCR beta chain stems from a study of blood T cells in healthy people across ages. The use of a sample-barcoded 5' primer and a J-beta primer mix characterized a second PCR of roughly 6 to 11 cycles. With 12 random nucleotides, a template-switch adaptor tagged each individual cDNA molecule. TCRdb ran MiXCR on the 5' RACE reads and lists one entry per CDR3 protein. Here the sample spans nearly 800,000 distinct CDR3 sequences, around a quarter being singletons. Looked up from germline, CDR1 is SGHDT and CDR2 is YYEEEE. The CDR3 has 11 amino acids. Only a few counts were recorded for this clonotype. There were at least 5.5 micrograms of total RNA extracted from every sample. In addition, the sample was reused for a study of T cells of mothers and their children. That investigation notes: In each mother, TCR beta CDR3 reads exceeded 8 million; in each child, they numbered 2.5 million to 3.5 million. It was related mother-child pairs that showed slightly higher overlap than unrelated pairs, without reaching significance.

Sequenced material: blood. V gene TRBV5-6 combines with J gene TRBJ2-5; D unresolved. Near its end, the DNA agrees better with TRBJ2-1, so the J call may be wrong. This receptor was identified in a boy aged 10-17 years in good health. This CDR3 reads CASSFDYEQFF. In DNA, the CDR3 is TGTGCCAGCAGCTTTGACTATGAGCAGTTCTTC.